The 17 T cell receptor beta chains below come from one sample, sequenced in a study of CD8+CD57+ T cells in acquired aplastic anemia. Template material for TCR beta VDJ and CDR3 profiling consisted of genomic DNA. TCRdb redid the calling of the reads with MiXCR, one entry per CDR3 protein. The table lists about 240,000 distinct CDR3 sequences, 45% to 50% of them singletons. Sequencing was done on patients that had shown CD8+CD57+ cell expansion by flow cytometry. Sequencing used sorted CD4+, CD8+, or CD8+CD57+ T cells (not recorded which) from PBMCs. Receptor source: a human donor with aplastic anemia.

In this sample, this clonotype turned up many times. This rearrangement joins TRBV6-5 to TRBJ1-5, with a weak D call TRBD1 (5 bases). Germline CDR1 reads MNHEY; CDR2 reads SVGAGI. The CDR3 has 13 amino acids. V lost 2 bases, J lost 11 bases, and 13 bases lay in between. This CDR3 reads CASSYGAGSAQHF. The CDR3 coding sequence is TGTGCCAGCAGTTACGGGGCGGGTTCGGCCCAGCATTTT.

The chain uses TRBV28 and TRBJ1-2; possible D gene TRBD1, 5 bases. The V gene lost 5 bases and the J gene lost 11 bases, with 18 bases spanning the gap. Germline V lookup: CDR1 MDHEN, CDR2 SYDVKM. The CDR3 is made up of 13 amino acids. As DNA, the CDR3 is TGTGCCAGCAGTGCCCGAGGGGCGGAGGGATACACCTTC. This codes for CASSARGAEGYTF.

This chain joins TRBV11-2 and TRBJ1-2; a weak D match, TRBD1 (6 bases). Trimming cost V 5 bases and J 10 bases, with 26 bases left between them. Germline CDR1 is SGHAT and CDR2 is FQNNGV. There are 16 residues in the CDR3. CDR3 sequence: CASSMTGFSGTGDYTF. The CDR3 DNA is TGTGCCAGCAGCATGACAGGTTTCAGCGGGACGGGCGACTACACCTTC.

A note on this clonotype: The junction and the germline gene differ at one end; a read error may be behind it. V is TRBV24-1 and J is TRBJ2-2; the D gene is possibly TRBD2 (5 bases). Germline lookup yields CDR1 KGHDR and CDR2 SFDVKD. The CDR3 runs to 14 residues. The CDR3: CALYVQENTGELSW. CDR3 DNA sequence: TGTGCCTTATATGTCCAGGAGAACACCGGGGAGCTGTCTTGG.

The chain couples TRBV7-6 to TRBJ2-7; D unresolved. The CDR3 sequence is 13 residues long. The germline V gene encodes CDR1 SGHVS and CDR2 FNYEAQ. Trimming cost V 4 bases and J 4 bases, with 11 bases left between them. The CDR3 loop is CASSSIVGYEQYF. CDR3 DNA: TGTGCCAGCAGCTCCATCGTGGGTTACGAGCAGTACTTC.

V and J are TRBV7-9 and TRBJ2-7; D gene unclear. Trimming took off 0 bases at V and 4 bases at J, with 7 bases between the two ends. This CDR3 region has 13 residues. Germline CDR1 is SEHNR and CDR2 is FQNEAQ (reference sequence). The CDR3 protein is CASSLALTYEQYF. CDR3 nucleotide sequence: TGTGCCAGCAGCTTAGCCCTGACGTACGAGCAGTACTTC. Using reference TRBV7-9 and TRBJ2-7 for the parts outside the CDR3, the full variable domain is DTGVSQNPRHKITKRGQNVTFRCDPISEHNRLYWYRQTLGQGPEFLTYFQNEAQLEKSRLLSDRFSAERPKGSFSTLEIQRTEQGDSAMYLCASSLALTYEQYFGPGTRLTVT.

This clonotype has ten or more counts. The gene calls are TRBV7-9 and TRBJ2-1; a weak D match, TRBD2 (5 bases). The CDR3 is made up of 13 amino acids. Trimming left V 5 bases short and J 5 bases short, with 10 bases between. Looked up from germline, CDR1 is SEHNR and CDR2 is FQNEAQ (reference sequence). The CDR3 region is CASSGSGNNEQFF. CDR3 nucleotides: TGTGCCAGCAGCGGGAGCGGTAACAATGAGCAGTTCTTC.

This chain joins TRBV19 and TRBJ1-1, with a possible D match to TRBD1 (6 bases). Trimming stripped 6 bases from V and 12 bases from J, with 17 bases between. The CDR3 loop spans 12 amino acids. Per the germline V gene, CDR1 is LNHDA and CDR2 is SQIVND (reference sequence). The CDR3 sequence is CASSTLGGIPFF. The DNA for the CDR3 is TGTGCCAGTAGCACTTTAGGGGGGATACCTTTCTTT. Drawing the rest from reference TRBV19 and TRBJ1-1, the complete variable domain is DGGITQSPKYLFRKEGQNVTLSCEQNLNHDAMYWYRQDPGQGLRLIYYSQIVNDFQKGDIAEGYSVSREKKESFPLTVTSAQKNPTAFYLCASSTLGGIPFFGQGTRLTVV.

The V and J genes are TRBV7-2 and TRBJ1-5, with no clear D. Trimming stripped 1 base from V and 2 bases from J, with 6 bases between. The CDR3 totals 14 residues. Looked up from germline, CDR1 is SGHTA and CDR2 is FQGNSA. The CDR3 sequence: CASSLVLGNQPQHF. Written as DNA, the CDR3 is TGTGCCAGCAGCTTAGTATTAGGCAATCAGCCCCAGCATTTT.

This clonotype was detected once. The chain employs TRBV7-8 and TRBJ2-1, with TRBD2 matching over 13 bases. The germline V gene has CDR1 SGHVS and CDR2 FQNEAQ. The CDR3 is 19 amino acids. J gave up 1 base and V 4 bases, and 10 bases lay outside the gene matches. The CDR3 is CASSSWTSGGRNSYNEQFF. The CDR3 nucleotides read TGTGCCAGCAGCTCCTGGACTAGCGGGGGACGCAATTCCTACAATGAGCAGTTCTTC. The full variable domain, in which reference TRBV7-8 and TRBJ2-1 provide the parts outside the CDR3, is GAGVSQSPRYKVAKRGQDVALRCDPISGHVSLFWYQQALGQGPEFLTYFQNEAQLDKSGLPSDRFFAERPEGSVSTLKIQRTQQEDSAVYLCASSSWTSGGRNSYNEQFFGPGTRLTVL.

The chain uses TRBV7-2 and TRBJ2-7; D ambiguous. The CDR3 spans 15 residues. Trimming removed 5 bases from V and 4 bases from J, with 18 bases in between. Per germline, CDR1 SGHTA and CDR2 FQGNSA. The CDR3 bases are TGTGCCAGCAGCCCTACCGGGTCAGGATATTACGAGCAGTACTTC. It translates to CASSPTGSGYYEQYF. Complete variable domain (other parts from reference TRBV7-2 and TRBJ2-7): GAGVSQSPSNKVTEKGKDVELRCDPISGHTALYWYRQSLGQGLEFLIYFQGNSAPDKSGLPSDRFSAERTGGSVSTLTIQRTQQEDSAVYLCASSPTGSGYYEQYFGPGTRLTVT.

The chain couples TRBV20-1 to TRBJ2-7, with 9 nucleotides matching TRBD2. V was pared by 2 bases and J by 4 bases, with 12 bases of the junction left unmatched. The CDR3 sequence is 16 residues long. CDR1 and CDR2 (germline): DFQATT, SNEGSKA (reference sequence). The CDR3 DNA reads TGCAGTGCTAGATCAGAAGGCGGGAGGGAGAGGTACGAGCAGTACTTC. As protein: CSARSEGGRERYEQYF.

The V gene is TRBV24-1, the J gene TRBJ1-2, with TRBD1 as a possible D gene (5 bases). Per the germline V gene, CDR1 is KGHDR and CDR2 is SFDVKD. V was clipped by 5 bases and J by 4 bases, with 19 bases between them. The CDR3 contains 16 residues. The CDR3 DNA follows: TGTGCCACCAGTGGGGTTGAAACAGGAGATACCTATGGCTACACCTTC. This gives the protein CATSGVETGDTYGYTF.

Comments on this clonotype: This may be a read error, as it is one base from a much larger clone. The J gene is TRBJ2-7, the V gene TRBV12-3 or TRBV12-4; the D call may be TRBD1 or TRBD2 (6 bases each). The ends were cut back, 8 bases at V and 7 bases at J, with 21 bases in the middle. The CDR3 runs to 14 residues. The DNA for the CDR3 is TGTGCCAGCGGTTCCCGAGGGGGAGGCAATGAGCAGTACTTC. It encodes CASGSRGGGNEQYF.

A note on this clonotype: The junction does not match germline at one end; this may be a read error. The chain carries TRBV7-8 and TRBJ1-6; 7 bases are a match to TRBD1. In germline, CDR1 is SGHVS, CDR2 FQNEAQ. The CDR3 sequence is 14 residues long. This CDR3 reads CASSQEDRVSPLHF. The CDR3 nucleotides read TGCGCCAGCAGCCAAGAAGACAGGGTTTCACCCCTCCACTTT.

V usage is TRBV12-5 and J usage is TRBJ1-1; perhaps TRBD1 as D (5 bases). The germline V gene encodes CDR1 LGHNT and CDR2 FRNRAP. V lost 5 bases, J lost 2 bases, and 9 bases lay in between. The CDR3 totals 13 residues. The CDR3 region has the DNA TGTGCTAGTGGTGCCGACAGAAACACTGAAGCTTTCTTT. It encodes CASGADRNTEAFF.

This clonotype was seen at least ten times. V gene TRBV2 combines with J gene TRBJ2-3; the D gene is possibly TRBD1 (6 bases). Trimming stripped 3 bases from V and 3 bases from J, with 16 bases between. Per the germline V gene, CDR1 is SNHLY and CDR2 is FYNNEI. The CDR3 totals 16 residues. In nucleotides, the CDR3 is TGTGCCAGCAGTGACCCTAAACAGGGAAGGACAGATACGCAGTATTTT. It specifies CASSDPKQGRTDTQYF.